The clone carrying this TCR beta chain was detected ten times or more. Investigators amplified TCR beta CDR3 regions from RNA transcripts. HTBI primers primed a first-round RT-PCR, and a second-round multiplex PCR followed. Each CDR3 protein is one row after TCRdb ran MiXCR on the multiplex PCR reads. This table holds approximately 1.2 million distinct CDR3 sequences, about 36% found once. The germline V gene encodes CDR1 DFQATT and CDR2 SNEGSKA (reference sequence). The CDR3 loop spans 14 amino acids. Deletions cut 0 bases from V and 2 bases from J, with 11 bases between. This sample is part of a study of Graves' ophthalmopathy and Graves' hyperthyroidism.

The source is an adult man with Graves' hyperthyroidism. This sequence joins TRBV20-1 and TRBJ2-7; no reliable D call. Material for sequencing was peripheral blood or thyroid tissue (not recorded which). The CDR3 bases are TGCAGTGCTAGAGAGTTCATACCCGCCTACGAGCAGTACTTC. It translates to CSAREFIPAYEQYF.